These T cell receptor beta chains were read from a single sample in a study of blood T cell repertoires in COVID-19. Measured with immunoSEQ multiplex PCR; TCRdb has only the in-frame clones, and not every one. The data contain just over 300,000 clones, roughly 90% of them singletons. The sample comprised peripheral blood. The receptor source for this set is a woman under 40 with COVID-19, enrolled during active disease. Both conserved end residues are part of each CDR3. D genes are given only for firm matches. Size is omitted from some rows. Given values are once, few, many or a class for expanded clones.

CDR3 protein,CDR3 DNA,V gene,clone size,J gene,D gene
CASSIFGDTFYEQYF,TGTGCCAGTAGTATCTTCGGGGACACCTTCTACGAGCAGTACTTC,TRBV19,.,TRBJ2-7,.
CASSLGDRPNYGYTF,TGTGCCAGCAGCTTAGGGGACAGGCCCAACTATGGCTACACCTTC,TRBV7-9,.,TRBJ1-2,TRBD1
CASSLALEGNTEAFF,TGTGCCAGCAGCTTAGCGTTAGAGGGGAACACTGAAGCTTTCTTT,TRBV7-9,.,TRBJ1-1,.
CSAGDTDTQYF,TGTTCGGCGGGTGACACAGATACGCAGTATTTT,TRBV10-3,.,TRBJ2-3,.
CASSQGPGGNTIYF,TGCGCCAGCAGCCAGGGGCCGGGCGGAAACACCATATATTTT,TRBV4-1,.,TRBJ1-3,.
CASSLRRDSTGPGYTF,TGTGCCAGCAGCTTAAGGCGGGACAGTACGGGGCCAGGCTACACCTTC,TRBV7-7,.,TRBJ1-2,TRBD1
CASRDRGNSYNSPLHF,TGTGCCAGTAGGGACAGGGGCAACTCCTATAATTCACCCCTCCACTTT,TRBV19,.,TRBJ1-6,TRBD1
CASGLTGNTGELFF,TGTGCTAGTGGTTTGACAGGAAACACCGGGGAGCTGTTTTTT,TRBV12-5,.,TRBJ2-2,.
CASSLGAAGDLVGYTF,TGTGCCAGCAGCTTAGGAGCGGCAGGGGATTTGGTTGGCTACACCTTC,TRBV7-9,.,TRBJ1-2,.
CASSHLSTAPKGAFF,TGCGCCAGCAGCCACCTAAGTACTGCCCCGAAGGGGGCTTTCTTT,TRBV4-1,.,TRBJ1-1,.
CASSLAGGSRNTQYF,TGTGCCAGCAGTCTAGCGGGGGGGTCTAGGAATACGCAGTATTTT,TRBV28,.,TRBJ2-3,TRBD2
CASSHKRGRETQYF,TGTGCCAGCAGCCATAAGCGGGGAAGAGAGACCCAGTACTTC,TRBV7-9,.,TRBJ2-5,TRBD2
CASSKGTENQPQHF,TGTGCCAGCAGTAAGGGGACTGAGAATCAGCCCCAGCATTTT,TRBV6-2/TRBV6-3,.,TRBJ1-5,.
CASSPNGRSNTEAFF,TGTGCCAGTAGCCCTAACGGCAGGTCGAACACTGAAGCTTTCTTT,TRBV19,.,TRBJ1-1,.
CASSSATLRGLGETQYF,TGTGCCAGCAGTTCCGCTACCCTCCGGGGTTTGGGAGAGACCCAGTACTTC,TRBV6-2/TRBV6-3,.,TRBJ2-5,.
CASSGTGGGFYNEQFF,TGCGCCAGCAGCGGGACAGGGGGCGGGTTCTACAATGAGCAGTTCTTC,TRBV5-1,once,TRBJ2-1,TRBD1
CASSADRGLIGYTF,TGTGCCAGCAGCGCGGACAGGGGACTAATAGGCTACACCTTC,TRBV7-8,.,TRBJ1-2,TRBD1
CAIRKEGGQETQYF,TGTGCCATCAGAAAAGAGGGGGGGCAAGAGACCCAGTACTTC,TRBV10-3,.,TRBJ2-5,.
CASSLTGGRDSPLHF,TGTGCCAGCAGCTTAACCGGGGGTAGGGATTCACCCCTCCACTTT,TRBV7-9,once,TRBJ1-6,.
CASSETSGGYNEQFF,TGTGCCAGCAGTGAAACTAGCGGGGGTTACAATGAGCAGTTCTTC,TRBV6-1,.,TRBJ2-1,TRBD2
CASSPSGSSYNSPLHF,TGTGCCAGCAGCCCCAGCGGGAGCTCCTATAATTCACCCCTCCACTTT,TRBV7-9,.,TRBJ1-6,.
CARVTGLIHTTNAGELFF,TGTGCCAGGGTTACAGGGCTGATTCATACGACCAACGCCGGGGAGCTGTTTTTT,TRBV5-3,.,TRBJ2-2,.
CASRLQGVVNQPQHF,TGTGCCAGCAGGCTACAGGGGGTCGTAAATCAGCCCCAGCATTTT,TRBV2,once,TRBJ1-5,TRBD1
CASSLLFSGTGGKNEQFF,TGTGCCAGCAGCTTGTTGTTCTCGGGGACAGGGGGAAAAAATGAGCAGTTCTTC,TRBV5-5,.,TRBJ2-1,TRBD1
CASSARGQEIGYTF,TGCGCCAGCAGCGCGCGGGGACAGGAAATTGGCTACACCTTC,TRBV5-1,once,TRBJ1-2,TRBD1
CASSETAGQGDEKLFF,TGTGCCAGCAGTGAAACTGCCGGACAGGGTGATGAAAAACTGTTTTTT,TRBV6-4,.,TRBJ1-4,TRBD1